This T cell receptor (beta chain) derives from a study of T cells in Graves' hyperthyroidism and ophthalmopathy. Study-wide background: Peripheral blood specimens were obtained at initial diagnosis, prior to any treatment.

In this sample, this clonotype turned up a few times. Germline V gene sequence: CDR1 SEHNR, CDR2 FQNEAQ (reference sequence). V lost 4 bases and J 8 bases, leaving 23 bases between the germline ends. This CDR3 has 16 residues. Amplified TCR beta CDR3 regions derived from RNA transcripts. First-round RT-PCR with HTBI primers amplified the TCR CDR3 region. MiXCR, run by TCRdb on the multiplex PCR reads, gives a single entry per CDR3 protein. This sample yields around 600,000 distinct CDR3 sequences, of which over 12% are seen a single time; roughly 7% belongs to the top ten. This sequence originates from a woman in her late teens or twenties with Graves' ophthalmopathy. Sequencing was performed on blood. The genes are TRBV7-9 and TRBJ1-2; no definite D call. CDR3 loop: CASSSPPAGSPNGYTF. The DNA for the CDR3 is TGTGCCAGCAGCTCGCCACCTGCCGGGTCCCCCAACGGCTACACCTTC.